The 23 T cell receptor beta chains below come from one sample, sequenced in a study of T cell responses to AZD1222 COVID-19 vaccine. Produced via immunoSEQ multiplex PCR; TCRdb's table is partial and in-frame only. The repertoire holds more than 95,000 clones, with about 94% as singletons. This specimen consisted of peripheral blood, obtained on day 0 of AZD1222 vaccination. These receptors all stem from an adult in good health.

This CDR3 reads CASSLSAWDAFF. The CDR3 region has the DNA TGTGCCAGTAGTCTTTCTGCCTGGGACGCTTTCTTT. This chain joins TRBV19 and TRBJ1-1; the D gene is possibly TRBD1 (5 bases). Germline-derived CDR1 and CDR2 are LNHDA and SQIVND (reference sequence). The V end lost 5 bases, the J end lost 11 bases, and 15 bases lay between the germline ends. The CDR3 runs 12 residues. The complete variable domain, with remaining parts taken from reference TRBV19 and TRBJ1-1, reads DGGITQSPKYLFRKEGQNVTLSCEQNLNHDAMYWYRQDPGQGLRLIYYSQIVNDFQKGDIAEGYSVSREKKESFPLTVTSAQKNPTAFYLCASSLSAWDAFFGQGTRLTVV.

This clone was detected a few times. The V gene is TRBV19, the J gene TRBJ2-7, with a tentative D call TRBD1 (5 bases). Trimming left V 2 bases short and J 6 bases short, with 11 bases between. There are 13 residues in the CDR3. From germline, CDR1 is LNHDA and CDR2 SQIVND (reference sequence). The CDR3 loop is CASSIQGVREQYF. The CDR3 nucleotides are TGTGCCAGTAGTATACAAGGGGTCCGCGAGCAGTACTTC.

The CDR3 loop reads CASSFPRRGTIYF. CDR3 nucleotide sequence: TGTGCCAGCAGTTTCCCAAGGCGGGGCACCATATATTTT. The rearrangement uses TRBV28 and TRBJ1-3; no reliable D call. Germline V lookup: CDR1 MDHEN, CDR2 SYDVKM. The V and J ends lost 3 bases and 9 bases respectively, with 12 bases between them. The CDR3 length is 13 residues.

The V and J genes are TRBV2 and TRBJ2-3, with 10 nucleotides matching TRBD2. This CDR3 contains 16 residues. The ends lost 6 bases at V and 2 bases at J; junction bases unmatched: 8. Germline V lookup: CDR1 SNHLY, CDR2 FYNNEI. CDR3 sequence (DNA): TGTGCCAGCAGGGCCCCTACTAGCGGGAACACAGATACGCAGTATTTT. Encoded protein: CASRAPTSGNTDTQYF.

The chain employs TRBV29-1 and TRBJ2-7; D may be TRBD1 or TRBD2 (6 bases each). The V end lost 4 bases, the J end lost 0 bases, and 10 bases lay between the germline ends. Germline loops: CDR1 SQVTM, CDR2 ANQGSEA. The CDR3 is 13 residues long. CDR3 bases: TGCAGCGTTGTGGAGGGGGTCTCCTACGAGCAGTACTTC. Translation gives CSVVEGVSYEQYF.

This chain uses TRBV11-2 with TRBJ2-1; 12 bases align to TRBD2. The CDR3 is 16 residues long. With V trimmed by 3 bases and J by 8 bases, 8 bases remained unmatched. Looked up from germline, CDR1 is SGHAT and CDR2 is FQNNGV. As DNA, the CDR3 is TGTGCCAGCAGCTTTCTAGCGGGAGGGCCTCGGGATGAGCAGTTCTTC. Amino acids: CASSFLAGGPRDEQFF.

The V gene is TRBV5-6, the J gene TRBJ1-6, with D possibly matching TRBD1 (5 bases). The CDR3 extends over 16 amino acids. V lost 1 base and J 9 bases, leaving 17 bases between the germline ends. Germline V CDR1 and CDR2: SGHDT, YYEEEE. The CDR3 region is CASSLRPGPGGSPLHF. The CDR3 nucleotides are TGTGCCAGCAGCTTGCGACCGGGTCCTGGGGGTTCACCCCTCCACTTT.

This chain connects TRBV11-3 to TRBJ1-1; D remains ambiguous. The CDR3 covers 13 residues. The V gene's germline CDR1 is SGHNT and CDR2 YENEEA. Trimming stripped 5 bases from V and 2 bases from J, with 9 bases between. CDR3 DNA: TGTGCCAGCAGCCGATTTTTAAACACTGAAGCTTTCTTT. Translation: CASSRFLNTEAFF.

The chain combines TRBV20-1 with TRBJ2-3; 10 positions agree with TRBD2. The CDR3 loop spans 17 amino acids. The germline V gene encodes CDR1 DFQATT and CDR2 SNEGSKA (reference sequence). The V gene end was trimmed by 3 bases and the J gene end by 9 bases; junction bases not matched to a gene: 18. The CDR3 spells CSASGALGSGRAATQYF. The CDR3 DNA reads as TGCAGTGCTAGTGGGGCCTTGGGGAGCGGGAGGGCCGCCACGCAGTATTTT.

The J gene is TRBJ2-1, the V gene TRBV10-3; D gene unclear. Germline loops: CDR1 ENHRY, CDR2 SYGVKD. CDR3 length: 12 residues. Trimming took off 0 bases at V and 9 bases at J, with 6 bases between the two ends. CDR3 protein: CAISESASEQFF. The CDR3 DNA follows: TGTGCCATCAGTGAGTCGGCGAGTGAGCAGTTCTTC.

The chain employs TRBV18 and TRBJ2-1; TRBD1 aligns across 10 bases. Germline trimming cut 3 bases from V and 7 bases from J; bases unmatched to any gene: 12. This CDR3 spans 17 amino acids. Looked up from germline, CDR1 is KGHSH and CDR2 is LQKENI. The CDR3 nucleotides read TGTGCCAGCTCACCGTTCAAAGGGACAGGGGATTCGAATGAGCAGTTCTTC. It is translated as CASSPFKGTGDSNEQFF.

The gene calls are TRBV10-3 and TRBJ2-2, with 9 bases that match TRBD2. Per the germline V gene, CDR1 is ENHRY and CDR2 is SYGVKD. The ends lost 6 bases at V and 4 bases at J; junction bases unmatched: 6. The CDR3 is made up of 15 amino acids. The CDR3 coding sequence is TGTGCCATCAGCAGACTAGCGGAGGGCACCGGGGAGCTGTTTTTT. This codes for CAISRLAEGTGELFF.

The chain joins TRBV5-1 to TRBJ1-4, with no clear D. The CDR3 extends over 15 amino acids. Germline V gene sequence: CDR1 SGHRS, CDR2 YFSETQ. V lost 0 bases and J 0 bases, leaving 6 bases between the germline ends. The CDR3 nucleotides read TGCGCCAGCAGCTTGGGGGATGCAACTAATGAAAAACTGTTTTTT. It yields the protein CASSLGDATNEKLFF.

V and J are TRBV20-1 and TRBJ2-5; possible D gene TRBD2, 6 bases. Looked up from germline, CDR1 is DFQATT and CDR2 is SNEGSKA (reference sequence). Between the trimmed V and J ends, which lost 3 bases and 1 base, there was a span of 15 bases. The CDR3 length is 15 residues. This CDR3 reads CSASLSGVLQETQYF. CDR3 nucleotide sequence: TGCAGTGCTAGTTTGTCGGGAGTACTCCAAGAGACCCAGTACTTC.

V is TRBV14 and J is TRBJ1-1, with a tentative D call TRBD1 (5 bases). CDR1 is SGHDN, CDR2 FVKESK, per germline. The CDR3 contains 14 residues. V was clipped by 4 bases and J by 12 bases, with 21 bases between them. The CDR3 bases are TGTGCCAGCAGCCTTTTCCGGGACCCCGGCCAGTCTTTCTTT. Amino acid sequence: CASSLFRDPGQSFF.

The CDR3 DNA sequence: TGTGCCAGCAGCATTCTCAATGAGCAGTTCTTC. The encoded protein is CASSILNEQFF. The chain employs TRBV12-3 or TRBV12-4 and TRBJ2-1, with D unclear. The ends were cut back, 6 bases at V and 6 bases at J, with 6 bases in the middle. CDR3 length equals 11 residues.

The chain has TRBV28 and TRBJ1-4; D is perhaps TRBD1 (5 bases). Per the germline V gene, CDR1 is MDHEN and CDR2 is SYDVKM. CDR3 size: 13 residues. Trimming cost V 10 bases and J 4 bases, with 13 bases left between them. The CDR3 sequence is CATIGGVNEKLFF. CDR3 DNA: TGTGCCACCATAGGAGGGGTTAATGAAAAACTGTTTTTT.

V usage is TRBV7-2 and J usage is TRBJ2-7; D possibly corresponds to TRBD2 (6 bases). Trimming removed 2 bases at V and 2 bases at J, with 7 bases between. This CDR3 is 13 amino acids long. The germline V gene encodes CDR1 SGHTA and CDR2 FQGNSA. The CDR3 sequence is CASSLREAYEQYF. The DNA of the CDR3 is TGTGCCAGCAGCTTAAGGGAGGCCTACGAGCAGTACTTC.

The rearrangement uses TRBV7-2 and TRBJ2-7, with TRBD2 matching over 7 bases. J gave up 0 bases and V 2 bases, and 7 bases lay outside the gene matches. This CDR3 has 16 residues. Germline CDR1 reads SGHTA; CDR2 reads FQGNSA. The CDR3 DNA sequence: TGTGCCAGCAGCTTACTCAGCGGGGCTAGCTCCTACGAGCAGTACTTC. Its translation is CASSLLSGASSYEQYF.

The V gene is TRBV11-3, the J gene TRBJ1-5; the D gene is possibly TRBD1 (5 bases). From germline, CDR1 is SGHNT and CDR2 YENEEA. This CDR3 is built from 16 residues. Trimming left V 4 bases short and J 7 bases short, with 20 bases between. For the CDR3, the DNA is TGTGCCAGCAGCTCTCGGGCACCCGGGGCGGACCAGCCCCAGCATTTT. This translates into CASSSRAPGADQPQHF.

The rearrangement uses TRBV28 and TRBJ1-6, with no clear D. The germline V and J ends were trimmed by 6 bases and 4 bases, with 13 bases remaining between them. This CDR3 is built from 15 residues. Germline V gene sequence: CDR1 MDHEN, CDR2 SYDVKM. CDR3 loop: CASRPSGSYNSPLHF. CDR3 coding DNA: TGTGCCAGCAGACCAAGCGGTTCATATAATTCACCCCTCCACTTT.

V gene TRBV19 combines with J gene TRBJ2-7, with TRBD1 matching 9 bases. The germline CDR1 and CDR2 sequences are LNHDA and SQIVND (reference sequence). V lost 5 bases, J lost 4 bases, and 3 bases stayed unmatched. This CDR3 is built from 13 residues. The CDR3 spells CASSPGTGYEQYF. In DNA, the CDR3 is TGTGCCAGTAGTCCCGGGACAGGGTACGAGCAGTACTTC.

This rearrangement joins TRBV6-5 to TRBJ1-4, with D maybe TRBD1 (6 bases). Germline V gene sequence: CDR1 MNHEY, CDR2 SVGAGI. CDR3 length equals 14 residues. Trimming shortened V by 8 bases and J by 5 bases, and 15 bases separated the two germline ends. CDR3 residues: CASLTGSENEKLFF. In nucleotides, the CDR3 is TGTGCCAGCCTCACAGGGTCCGAAAATGAAAAACTGTTTTTT.